The TCR beta chain described here comes from a study of OX40 agonist ivuxolimab in advanced cancers. V gave up 1 base and J gave up 3 bases; unmatched junction bases: 8. The CDR3 covers 18 residues. The germline V gene has CDR1 SGHTA and CDR2 FQGNSA. Assay used: immunoSEQ multiplex PCR; TCRdb lists only in-frame clones, some missing. The sample shows 50,000 to 65,000 clones, 81% of them seen only once. The chain joins TRBV7-2 to TRBJ2-4; 11 bases map to TRBD2. The origin of this receptor is an adult with an advanced solid tumor such as melanoma, head and neck, liver or kidney cancer. The sequencing here drew on CD4+ or CD8+ T cells sorted from blood, taken in a trial of the OX40 agonist ivuxolimab. The CDR3 here is CASSLGSLAGGLKNIQYF. CDR3 DNA sequence: TGTGCCAGCAGCTTAGGTTCCCTAGCGGGGGGTCTCAAAAACATTCAGTACTTC.